The source of this T cell receptor (beta chain) is a study of T-cell memory formation after mild COVID-19. This clonotype has only a few counts. The antigen is not known. Study results and caveats: The pre-infection memory compartment contained some responding clones, suggesting cross-reactive memory joined. Mainly CM and EM harbored the contracting CD4+ clones; mainly EMRA harbored the CD8+ ones.

Each CDR3 protein gets one entry after TCRdb re-called the 5' RACE reads with MiXCR. The sample has 220,000 or so distinct CDR3 sequences; 9% to 10% are singletons. CDR1 SSHAT and CDR2 FNYEAQ come from the germline V gene (reference sequence). V was clipped by 5 bases and J by 0 bases, with 9 bases between them. The CDR3 loop spans 14 amino acids. The chain joins TRBV7-7 to TRBJ2-3; D not certain. The sequence was obtained from a man between 18 and 35 years old who had mild COVID-19 (a few samples of this study predate the infection). Cell type and time point are not known. Input material: PBMCs or a T cell subset sorted from them (not recorded which). The CDR3, as DNA: TGTGCCAGCAGCCCTGTGGCGAGCACAGATACGCAGTATTTT. It is translated as CASSPVASTDTQYF.